This T cell receptor beta chain was identified during a study of technical replicates of blood from a handful of donors. Assay used: immunoSEQ multiplex PCR; TCRdb lists only in-frame clones, some missing. In the table there are approximately 50,000 clones, around 95% of which are singletons. Germline CDR1 SGHKS, CDR2 YYEKEE (reference sequence). V was shortened by 4 bases and J by 2 bases, with 15 bases between the two germline ends. CDR3 length equals 15 residues. Sequenced input: T cells isolated from PBMCs. The rearrangement joins TRBV5-5 to TRBJ1-2; possible D gene TRBD1, 6 bases. This TCR was recovered from a human donor in good health. The CDR3 here is CASSPPGGANYGYTF. CDR3 nucleotide sequence: TGTGCCAGCAGCCCGCCGGGGGGCGCCAACTATGGCTACACCTTC. The variable domain in full, completed from reference TRBV5-5 and TRBJ1-2, reads DAGVTQSPTHLIKTRGQQVTLRCSPISGHKSVSWYQQVLGQGPQFIFQYYEKEERGRGNFPDRFSARQFPNYSSELNVNALLLGDSALYLCASSPPGGANYGYTFGSGTRLTVV.